This passage covers 20 T cell receptor beta chains from one sample sequenced in a study of breast tumors, draining lymph nodes, adjacent tissues. From the multiplex PCR reads, TCRdb called clonotypes with MiXCR, one entry per CDR3 protein. Of about 46,000 distinct CDR3 sequences listed, roughly 23% are singletons. The sample taken for sequencing was breast tumor tissue. Receptor source: a female donor with breast cancer. Some clones in this sample may be carry-over from other donors' samples.

Comments on this clonotype: Being one base from a much bigger clone, this may be a read error. V gene TRBV6-2 or TRBV6-3 combines with J gene TRBJ2-7; TRBD1 matches at 11 bases. CDR3 length: 15 residues. Germline loops: CDR1 MNHEY, CDR2 SVGEGT. CDR3: CASSNRDRGFYGQYF. DNA for the CDR3: TGTGCCAGCAGTAACCGGGACAGGGGGTTTTACGGGCAGTACTTC.

This clonotype was observed at least ten times. The chain employs TRBV13 and TRBJ2-3; D is perhaps TRBD2 (7 bases). The CDR3 is made up of 14 amino acids. Per the germline V gene, CDR1 is PRHDT and CDR2 is FYEKMQ (reference sequence). V was clipped by 3 bases and J by 10 bases, with 17 bases between them. CDR3 nucleotides: TGTGCCAGCAGCTTTGGTGGGGGGGCTTCCTCGCAGTATTTT. Encoded protein: CASSFGGGASSQYF.

This clonotype showed up many times. V is TRBV10-3 and J is TRBJ2-5; D is uncertain. The germline V gene has CDR1 ENHRY and CDR2 SYGVKD. V was clipped by 0 bases and J by 1 base, with 3 bases between them. The CDR3 runs 13 residues. The CDR3 DNA reads as TGTGCCATCAGTGAGTCTAGCCAAGAGACCCAGTACTTC. It translates to CAISESSQETQYF.

In this sample, this clonotype turned up many times. This sequence joins TRBV5-1 and TRBJ1-4, with 8 bases aligning to TRBD1. The V gene end was trimmed by 0 bases and the J gene end by 7 bases; junction bases not matched to a gene: 14. This CDR3 region has 18 residues. CDR1 and CDR2 (germline): SGHRS, YFSETQ. The CDR3 DNA reads TGCGCCAGCAGCTTGGCCCAGGGGGCCAAGAATTGGGGTGAAAAACTGTTTTTT. The encoded protein is CASSLAQGAKNWGEKLFF.

The chain combines TRBV30 with TRBJ2-7, with TRBD2 matching 8 bases. The J segment lost 2 bases and the V segment lost 1 base, leaving 4 bases of the junction unmatched. The CDR3 contains 14 residues. CDR1 is GTSNPN, CDR2 SVGIG, per germline (reference sequence). The CDR3 DNA follows: TGTGCCTGGAGTGGGTTAGCGGGACCCTACGAGCAGTACTTC. Translation gives CAWSGLAGPYEQYF.

This clonotype was observed many times. The chain joins TRBV7-2 to TRBJ1-5; unclear D gene. Between the trimmed V and J ends, which lost 5 bases and 5 bases, there was a span of 10 bases. Germline CDR1 reads SGHTA; CDR2 reads FQGNSA. The CDR3 covers 13 residues. The CDR3 loop reads CASSPALHQPQHF. The DNA for the CDR3 is TGTGCCAGCAGCCCGGCCTTACATCAGCCCCAGCATTTT.

The chain carries TRBV6-1 and TRBJ2-6, with 8 bases fitting TRBD1. Losses at the gene ends were 6 bases for V and 5 bases for J; bases not matched to a gene: 3. The germline CDR1 and CDR2 sequences are MNHNS and SASEGT. The CDR3 is made up of 14 amino acids. The CDR3 bases are TGTGCCAGCAGAAGACAGGGGAGGGCCAACGTCCTGACTTTC. Residues: CASRRQGRANVLTF.

This clonotype occurred once. Since a much larger clone is just one base distant, this may be a read error. CDR3 amino acids: CSARGLPGKLFF. The DNA for the CDR3 is TGCAGTGCTAGAGGTCTCCCCGGGAAGCTGTTTTTT. This sequence joins TRBV20-1 and TRBJ2-2; TRBD2 is a possible D gene (5 bases). Germline V gene lookup returns CDR1 DFQATT and CDR2 SNEGSKA (reference sequence). CDR3 length: 12 amino acids.

This clonotype was found many times. The rearrangement uses TRBV7-8 and TRBJ1-5; D uncertain. Trimming left V 5 bases short and J 7 bases short, with 18 bases between. Per germline, CDR1 SGHVS and CDR2 FQNEAQ. The CDR3 has 15 amino acids. The CDR3 reads CASSPNRRGGQPQHF. DNA for the CDR3: TGTGCCAGCAGCCCCAATCGGCGGGGAGGACAGCCCCAGCATTTT.

In this sample, this clonotype turned up many times. This chain connects TRBV5-5 to TRBJ1-3, with 9 bases identical to TRBD1. The CDR3 has 15 amino acids. The junction had 5 bases not matched to a gene; V was cut back by 3 bases and J by 4 bases. Germline CDR1 SGHKS, CDR2 YYEKEE (reference sequence). The DNA for the CDR3 is TGTGCCAGCAGCTCACAGGGGGCGGGAGGAAACACCATATATTTT. Its translation is CASSSQGAGGNTIYF.

Worth noting for this clonotype: A read error may be the cause here, since a much bigger clone is one base away. This chain joins TRBV5-4 and TRBJ1-6; 7 bases are shared with TRBD1. The V and J ends lost 3 bases and 0 bases, in that order; junction bases with no gene match: 3. Germline V gene data show CDR1 as SGHNT and CDR2 as YYREEE (reference sequence). The CDR3 sequence is 16 residues long. Written as DNA, the CDR3 is TGTGCCAGCAGCTCCCAGGGGGACTCCTATAATTCACCCCTCCACTTT. This gives the protein CASSSQGDSYNSPLHF.

This clonotype was counted only a few times. The rearrangement uses TRBV14 and TRBJ1-2; TRBD1 matches at 7 bases. CDR1 is SGHDN and CDR2 is FVKESK in the germline V gene. The length of the CDR3 is 15 residues. V was clipped by 4 bases and J by 8 bases; unmatched bases: 13. CDR3 loop: CASSPWDSQLQGYTF. CDR3 coding DNA: TGTGCCAGCAGCCCTTGGGACAGCCAGTTGCAGGGCTACACCTTC.

This clonotype was found many times. V gene TRBV20-1 combines with J gene TRBJ1-6; the D is unclear. CDR1 and CDR2 from the germline V gene are DFQATT and SNEGSKA (reference sequence). The V gene lost 1 base and the J gene lost 2 bases, with 12 bases spanning the gap. The CDR3 has 16 residues. The CDR3 is CSARAGGRTYNSPLHF. As DNA, the CDR3 is TGCAGTGCTAGAGCTGGAGGACGGACCTATAATTCACCCCTCCACTTT.

The chain employs TRBV28 and TRBJ1-2, with a possible D match to TRBD1 (5 bases). This CDR3 is 13 amino acids long. V lost 7 bases to trimming and J lost 8 bases, with 17 bases between them. In germline, CDR1 is MDHEN, CDR2 SYDVKM. The CDR3 region is CASIDAGGDGYTF. The CDR3 region has the DNA TGTGCCAGCATCGACGCGGGGGGGGACGGCTACACCTTC.

This clonotype was counted at least ten times. The chain combines TRBV7-8 with TRBJ1-6; D unclear. V gave up 4 bases and J gave up 7 bases, with 8 bases separating them. The germline CDR1 and CDR2 sequences are SGHVS and FQNEAQ. The CDR3 totals 13 residues. CDR3 DNA sequence: TGTGCCAGCAGCTACAATGCGAATTCACCCCTCCACTTT. Its protein product is CASSYNANSPLHF.

This clonotype was observed at least ten times. The rearrangement links TRBV6-1 to TRBJ2-7, with D tentatively TRBD1 or TRBD2 (5 bases each). Germline V gene sequence: CDR1 MNHNS, CDR2 SASEGT. The V gene lost 4 bases and the J gene lost 3 bases, with 16 bases spanning the gap. The CDR3 loop spans 15 amino acids. In DNA form, the CDR3 reads TGTGCCAGCAGTGGGGAAGATGGGGGTGGCTACGAGCAGTACTTC. Translated, it gives CASSGEDGGGYEQYF.

Written as DNA, the CDR3 is TGTGCCAGCAGCTCCTTCAAATTTAGACAGGGGGGCTCCTACAATGAGCAGTTCTTC. This gives the protein CASSSFKFRQGGSYNEQFF. V and J are TRBV13 and TRBJ2-1; TRBD1 agrees at 9 bases. The CDR3 is 19 residues long. After removal of 4 bases from V and 0 bases from J, the junction contained 13 bases not matched to a gene. Germline V lookup: CDR1 PRHDT, CDR2 FYEKMQ (reference sequence).

This clonotype was recorded many times. The rearrangement uses TRBV10-3 and TRBJ1-6, with 9 positions matching TRBD1. The length of the CDR3 is 13 residues. The V gene end was trimmed by 7 bases and the J gene end by 7 bases; junction bases not matched to a gene: 2. Per the germline V gene, CDR1 is ENHRY and CDR2 is SYGVKD. In DNA form, the CDR3 reads TGTGCCATCAAGGGACAGGGAAATTCACCCCTCCACTTT. Translation gives CAIKGQGNSPLHF.

The genes are TRBV7-9 and TRBJ2-7, with D uncertain. The CDR3 spans 14 residues. Trimming removed 4 bases from V and 3 bases from J, with 13 bases in between. Germline values: CDR1 SEHNR, CDR2 FQNEAQ (reference sequence). CDR3 sequence reads: CASSSDAASYEQYF. CDR3 sequence (DNA): TGTGCCAGCAGCTCAGATGCGGCTAGCTACGAGCAGTACTTC.

This clonotype was counted many times. The rearrangement uses TRBV6-1 and TRBJ2-3; D unclear. The V end lost 10 bases, the J end lost 1 base, and 18 bases lay between the germline ends. This CDR3 is built from 15 residues. CDR1 MNHNS and CDR2 SASEGT come from the germline V gene. CDR3 protein: CATDGRVPGTDTQYF. The CDR3 DNA reads TGTGCCACTGACGGTAGGGTACCGGGCACAGATACGCAGTATTTT.